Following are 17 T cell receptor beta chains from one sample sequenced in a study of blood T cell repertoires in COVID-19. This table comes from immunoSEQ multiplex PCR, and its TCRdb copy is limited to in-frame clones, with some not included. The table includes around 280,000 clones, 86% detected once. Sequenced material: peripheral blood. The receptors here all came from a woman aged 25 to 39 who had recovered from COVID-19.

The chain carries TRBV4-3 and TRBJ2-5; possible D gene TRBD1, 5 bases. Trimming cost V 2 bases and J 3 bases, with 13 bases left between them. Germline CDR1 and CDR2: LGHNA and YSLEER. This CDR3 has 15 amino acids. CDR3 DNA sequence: TGCGCCAGCAGCCAAATATTACAGGTGAAAGAGACCCAGTACTTC. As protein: CASSQILQVKETQYF.

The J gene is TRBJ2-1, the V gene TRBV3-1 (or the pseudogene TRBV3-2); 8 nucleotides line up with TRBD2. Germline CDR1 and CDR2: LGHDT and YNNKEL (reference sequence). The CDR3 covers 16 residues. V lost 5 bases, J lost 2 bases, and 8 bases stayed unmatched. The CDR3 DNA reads TGTGCCAGCAGCACGTATACTAGCGGCACCTACAATGAGCAGTTCTTC. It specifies CASSTYTSGTYNEQFF.

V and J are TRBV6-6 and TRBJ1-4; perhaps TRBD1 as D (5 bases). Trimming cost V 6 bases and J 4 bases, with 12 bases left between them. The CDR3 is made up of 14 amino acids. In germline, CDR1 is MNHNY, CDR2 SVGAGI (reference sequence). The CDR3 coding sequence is TGTGCCAGCAGGAGGACACGGGTTAATGAAAAACTGTTTTTT. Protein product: CASRRTRVNEKLFF.

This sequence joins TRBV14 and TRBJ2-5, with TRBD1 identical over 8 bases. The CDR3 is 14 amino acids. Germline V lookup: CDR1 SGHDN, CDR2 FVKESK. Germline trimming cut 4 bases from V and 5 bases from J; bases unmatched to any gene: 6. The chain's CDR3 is CASSLQGASETQYF. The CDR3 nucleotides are TGTGCCAGCAGCCTTCAGGGGGCGTCGGAGACCCAGTACTTC.

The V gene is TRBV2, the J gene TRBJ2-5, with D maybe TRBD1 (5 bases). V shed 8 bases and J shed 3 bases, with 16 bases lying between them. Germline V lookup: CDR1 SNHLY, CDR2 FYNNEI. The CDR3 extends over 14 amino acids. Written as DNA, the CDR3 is TGTGCCAGCCGAAGGACACTTAATGAAGAGACCCAGTACTTC. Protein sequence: CASRRTLNEETQYF.

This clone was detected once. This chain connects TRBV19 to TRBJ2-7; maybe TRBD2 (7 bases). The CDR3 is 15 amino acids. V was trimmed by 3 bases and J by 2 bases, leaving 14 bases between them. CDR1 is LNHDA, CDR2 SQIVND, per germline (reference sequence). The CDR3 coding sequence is TGTGCCAGTAGTATGAGCGGGACAATAGCCTACGAGCAGTACTTC. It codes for CASSMSGTIAYEQYF.

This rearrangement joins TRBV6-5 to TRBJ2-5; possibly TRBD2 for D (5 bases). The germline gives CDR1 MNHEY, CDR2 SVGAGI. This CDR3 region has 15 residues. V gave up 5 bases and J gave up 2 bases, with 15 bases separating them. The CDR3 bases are TGTGCCAGCAGTCTTGGCTGGGGAGAGCAAGAGACCCAGTACTTC. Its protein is CASSLGWGEQETQYF.

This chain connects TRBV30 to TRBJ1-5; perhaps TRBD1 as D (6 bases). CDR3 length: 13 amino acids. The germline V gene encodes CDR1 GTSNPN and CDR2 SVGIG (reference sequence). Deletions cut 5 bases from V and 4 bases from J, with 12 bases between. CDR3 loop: CAWSDSNNQPQHF. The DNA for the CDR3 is TGTGCCTGGTCGGACAGCAATAATCAGCCCCAGCATTTT.

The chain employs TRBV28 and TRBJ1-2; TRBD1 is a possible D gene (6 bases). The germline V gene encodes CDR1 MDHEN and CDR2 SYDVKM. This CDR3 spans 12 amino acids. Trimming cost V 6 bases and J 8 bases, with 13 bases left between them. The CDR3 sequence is CASRQTGEGYTF. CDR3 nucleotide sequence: TGTGCCAGCAGGCAGACAGGCGAGGGCTACACCTTC.

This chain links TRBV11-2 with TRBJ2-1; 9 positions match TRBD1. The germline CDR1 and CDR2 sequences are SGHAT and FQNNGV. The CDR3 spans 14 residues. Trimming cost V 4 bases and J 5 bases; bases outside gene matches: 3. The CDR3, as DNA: TGTGCCAGCAGCTACGGGACAGGGAACAATGAGCAGTTCTTC. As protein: CASSYGTGNNEQFF.

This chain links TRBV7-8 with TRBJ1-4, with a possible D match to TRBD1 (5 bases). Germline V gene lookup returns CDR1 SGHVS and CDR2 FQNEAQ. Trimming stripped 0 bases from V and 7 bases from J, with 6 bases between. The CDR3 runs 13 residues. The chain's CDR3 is CASSLARGEKLFF. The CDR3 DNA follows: TGTGCCAGCAGCTTAGCTAGGGGTGAAAAACTGTTTTTT.

CDR3 sequence (DNA): TGTGCCAGCAGCTTTGTTCGGGTGAGCTCCTACGAGCAGTACTTC. Translated: CASSFVRVSSYEQYF. The chain recombines TRBV7-2 with TRBJ2-7; D is unresolved. The V end was cut by 3 bases, the J end by 0 bases, with 12 bases between. Germline-derived CDR1 and CDR2 are SGHTA and FQGNSA. This CDR3 is 15 amino acids long.

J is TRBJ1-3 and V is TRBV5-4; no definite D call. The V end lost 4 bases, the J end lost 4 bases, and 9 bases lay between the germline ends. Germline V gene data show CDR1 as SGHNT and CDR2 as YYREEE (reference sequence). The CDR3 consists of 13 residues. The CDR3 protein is CASSRLGGNTIYF. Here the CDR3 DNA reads TGTGCCAGCAGCCGCCTCGGGGGAAACACCATATATTTT.

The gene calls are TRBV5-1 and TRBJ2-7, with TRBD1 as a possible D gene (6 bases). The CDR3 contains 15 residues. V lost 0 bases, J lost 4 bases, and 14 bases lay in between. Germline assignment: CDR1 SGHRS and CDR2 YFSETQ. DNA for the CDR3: TGCGCCAGCAGCTTGGGGGGGACATGGATTTACGAGCAGTACTTC. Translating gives CASSLGGTWIYEQYF. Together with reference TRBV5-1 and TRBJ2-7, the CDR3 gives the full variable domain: KAGVTQTPRYLIKTRGQQVTLSCSPISGHRSVSWYQQTPGQGLQFLFEYFSETQRNKGNFPGRFSGRQFSNSRSEMNVSTLELGDSALYLCASSLGGTWIYEQYFGPGTRLTVT.

CDR3 in amino acids: CASSRPGQGTHEQYF. The DNA of the CDR3 is TGTGCCAGTAGTAGGCCGGGACAGGGGACCCACGAGCAGTACTTC. This sequence joins TRBV19 and TRBJ2-7; 10 bases agree with TRBD1. From germline, CDR1 is LNHDA and CDR2 SQIVND (reference sequence). This CDR3 is built from 15 residues. V was pared by 4 bases and J by 5 bases, with 8 bases of the junction left unmatched.

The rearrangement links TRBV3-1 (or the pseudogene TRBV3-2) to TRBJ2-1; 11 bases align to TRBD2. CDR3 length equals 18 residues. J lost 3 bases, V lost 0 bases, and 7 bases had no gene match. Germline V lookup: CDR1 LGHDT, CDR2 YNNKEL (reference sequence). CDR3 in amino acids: CASSQEAHLAGGYNEQFF. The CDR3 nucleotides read TGTGCCAGCAGCCAAGAAGCCCATCTAGCGGGAGGCTACAATGAGCAGTTCTTC.

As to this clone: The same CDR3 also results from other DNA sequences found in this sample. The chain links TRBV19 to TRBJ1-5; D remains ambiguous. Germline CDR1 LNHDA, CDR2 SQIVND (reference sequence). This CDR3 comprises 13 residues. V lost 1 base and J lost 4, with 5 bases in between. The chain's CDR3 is CASSIAGNQPQHF. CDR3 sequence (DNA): TGTGCCAGTAGTATAGCAGGAAATCAGCCCCAGCATTTT.